This T cell receptor (beta chain) was captured by sequencing in a study of graft-versus-host responses after intestinal transplantation (dated by TCRdb to the early 2020s). Describing the broader study: Recipients received multivisceral, liver-intestinal, or isolated intestinal transplants. Every recipient was given anti-thymocyte globulin induction, followed by 2 to 4 years of maintenance tacrolimus and steroids. Graft-versus-host and host-versus-graft alloreactive T cell clones were tracked in the graft, circulation and bone marrow after intestinal transplantation using bulk TCR-beta CDR3 sequencing. The cohort enrolled 24 intestinal transplant recipients, one of whom was a retransplant, and 3 patients without pretransplant specimens were excluded. A peak of at least 4% donor T cells among recipient peripheral blood mononuclear cells was the definition used for donor T cell macrochimerism. To identify alloreactive clones, pre-transplant mixed lymphocyte reaction products were sequenced and then compared with unstimulated pre-transplant donor and recipient T cells. Samples from a few later patients were sequenced in-house on an Illumina MiSeq with MiXCR processing rather than by the commercial service.

Study-level results and caveats: Patients with donor T cell macrochimerism had high GvH to HvG T cell clonal ratios in their allografts. Early after transplant, peak levels of circulating GvH clones were associated with declines in HvG clones. GvH clones were found in recipient bone marrow, and some of the GvH clones appeared earlier in ileal mucosa or blood, which is consistent with an intestinal mucosal origin. The relatively low number and heterogeneity of intestinal transplant patients limited the conclusions.

Turning to this clone: Its specific antigen is unknown. Per-base qualities were not stored, and no clone one base away is much larger.

The CDR3 spans 18 residues, from the cysteine through the phenylalanine. Of all the DNA, just the CDR3 is kept, 54 bases in frame from base 1. Deletion took 0 bases off V and 10 bases off J, with a span of 27 bases between the germline ends. CDR1 and CDR2 are drawn from the germline V gene (reference sequence): SGHNT, YYREEE. The receptor library was made with the immunoSEQ multiplex PCR assay. Adaptive Biotechnologies carried out high-throughput TCR-beta CDR3 sequencing of genomic DNA for most patients. The study's processing was this. TCR sequencing data were retrieved from Adaptive's ImmunoSEQ software for about 17 patients, whereas a few other patients were processed with MiXCR and VDJtools. CDR3 nucleotide sequences shared between donor and recipient were removed because their origin could not be assigned. To count as alloreactive, a clone needed at least 2-fold expansion over unstimulated cells and a minimum CFSE-low frequency of 0.002% (template counts) or 0.001% (read counts). Clones were considered mappable if detected in sequenced pre-transplant spleen, lymph node, or MLR CFSE-low populations of the donor or recipient. The cumulative frequency of alloreactive clones was calculated as a percentage of all sequences, weighted by copy number. As stored in TCRdb, this immuneACCESS dataset retains in-frame rearrangements with V and J assigned. A fraction of the clones does not appear; measured against another copy, unresolved V genes explain less than half of the discrepancy, and the remainder lacks a known reason. V, J and clone size are those of that table, while D and trimming were read from the DNA. For this sample the table gives 25,000 to 35,000 clones, of which around nine tenths were detected only once. The top ten clones comprise around a tenth of the sample.

In the first month after transplant, blood samples were collected up to 4 times, and after that at least monthly when available. Sequenced here: PBMCs, sampled 450 to 460 days after intestinal transplantation. The receptor chain draws on TRBV5-4 and TRBJ2-3; TRBD1 might be the D gene, on 6 matching bases. The sequence derives from a human patient who received an intestinal transplant, so some T cells may come from the graft donor. This receptor carries the CDR3 CASSLAFSRGNSHGSQYF. The nucleotide sequence is TGTGCCAGCAGCTTGGCCTTCTCCAGGGGCAACTCACATGGGTCGCAGTATTTT.